This is a list of T cell receptor beta chains from one sample in a study of CD8+CD57+ T cells in acquired aplastic anemia. Each CDR3 protein gets one entry after TCRdb re-called the reads with MiXCR. The table includes some 98,000 distinct CDR3 sequences, less than 75% detected once. Sequencing used sorted CD4+, CD8+, or CD8+CD57+ T cells (not recorded which) from PBMCs. These receptors all stem from a human donor with aplastic anemia. Each CDR3 is given with its conserved first and last residue. The D gene is left open where the match is weak. Only some rows state a clone size, as once, few, many or a class for expanded clones.

j_call	d_call	v_call	clone_size	cdr3_aa	cdr3_nt
TRBJ1-3	.	TRBV10-3	.	CAIRGEGDNTIYF	TGTGCCATCAGGGGAGAAGGGGACAACACCATATATTTT
TRBJ1-2	.	TRBV24-1	few	CATSEPHPGYTF	TGTGCCACCAGTGAACCGCATCCTGGCTACACCTTC
TRBJ1-2	.	TRBV2	once	CASSEMGVAGYTF	TGTGCCAGCAGTGAAATGGGCGTGGCCGGCTACACCTTC
TRBJ2-7	.	TRBV5-1	.	CASSPALPATEQYF	TGCGCCAGCAGCCCCGCATTACCAGCGACCGAGCAGTACTTC
TRBJ1-1	.	TRBV19	.	CASSTPAGSKGTEAFF	TGTGCCAGTAGTACACCAGCCGGGTCCAAGGGCACTGAAGCTTTCTTT
TRBJ1-1	TRBD1	TRBV29-1	.	CSVEKGGDRVKGTEAFF	TGCAGCGTGGAAAAAGGCGGGGACAGGGTAAAAGGGACTGAAGCTTTCTTT
TRBJ1-5	.	TRBV10-2	once	CASSEFQLQPQHF	TGCGCCAGCAGTGAGTTCCAGCTGCAGCCCCAGCATTTT
TRBJ2-7	TRBD2	TRBV10-3	.	CAITPGLAGRYEQYF	TGTGCCATCACCCCCGGGCTAGCGGGAAGGTACGAGCAGTACTTC
TRBJ1-1	.	TRBV19	.	CASSVGRENTEAFF	TGTGCCAGTAGTGTGGGACGGGAAAACACTGAAGCTTTCTTT
TRBJ2-2	.	TRBV7-9	.	CASSLGLFNTGELFF	TGTGCCAGCAGCTTAGGACTATTCAACACCGGGGAGCTGTTTTTT
TRBJ1-1	.	TRBV20-1	few	CSEWQVRKTEAFF	TGCAGTGAGTGGCAGGTTAGGAAGACTGAAGCTTTCTTT
TRBJ2-5	TRBD2	TRBV5-1	.	CASSSGLAGTETQYF	TGCGCCAGCAGCTCGGGACTAGCGGGAACAGAGACCCAGTACTTC
TRBJ1-6	TRBD1	TRBV10-3	.	CAIRDRGNRTSPLHF	TGTGCCATCAGGGACAGGGGAAATCGGACTTCACCCCTCCACTTT
TRBJ2-5	.	TRBV20-1	.	CSAPETRKETQYF	TGCAGTGCTCCCGAGACTAGGAAAGAGACCCAGTACTTC
TRBJ2-5	.	TRBV24-1	few	CATSEGEQETQYF	TGTGCCACCAGTGAGGGGGAACAAGAGACCCAGTACTTC
TRBJ2-1	TRBD1	TRBV7-9	.	CASSLTGEDEQFF	TGTGCCAGCAGCTTGACAGGGGAGGATGAGCAGTTCTTC
TRBJ1-3	.	TRBV5-6	.	CASSTWTSHTIYF	TGTGCCAGCAGCACTTGGACGAGTCACACCATATATTTT
TRBJ2-7	.	TRBV20-1	.	CSARVPRGIYEQYF	TGCAGTGCTAGAGTCCCAAGGGGGATTTACGAGCAGTACTTC
TRBJ2-5	TRBD1	TRBV20-1	.	CSATGQGAETQYF	TGCAGTGCCACCGGACAGGGGGCAGAGACCCAGTACTTC
TRBJ1-1	.	TRBV2	.	CASTLTGNTEAFF	TGTGCCAGCACCTTGACAGGGAACACTGAAGCTTTCTTT
TRBJ2-7	TRBD1	TRBV7-9	.	CASTSPGQRLYEQYF	TGTGCCAGCACCTCCCCGGGACAGAGATTATACGAGCAGTACTTC
TRBJ2-7	TRBD2	TRBV20-1	.	CSARVAGGFYEQYF	TGCAGTGCTAGAGTGGCGGGAGGGTTCTACGAGCAGTACTTC
TRBJ2-5	.	TRBV7-6	.	CASSQLSGVGKETQYF	TGTGCCAGCAGCCAATTGAGCGGAGTCGGGAAAGAGACCCAGTACTTC
TRBJ1-1	.	TRBV10-1	few	CASSVRANTEAFF	TGCGCCAGCAGTGTCAGGGCGAACACTGAAGCTTTCTTT
TRBJ2-7	.	TRBV2	few	CASMTGYYEQYF	TGTGCCAGCATGACGGGGTACTACGAGCAGTACTTC
TRBJ2-6	.	TRBV19	.	CASSILLSGANVLTF	TGTGCCAGTAGTATTCTCCTCTCTGGGGCCAACGTCCTGACTTTC